The 26 T cell receptor beta chains reported below all come from one sample, sequenced in a study of T cell changes during pregnancy in multiple sclerosis. Assay: immunoSEQ multiplex PCR; the TCRdb copy retains only in-frame clones and omits some. Here the sample spans 50,000 or so clones, roughly 94% being singletons. The specimen was CD4+ T cells from peripheral blood mononuclear cells, collected in the third trimester of pregnancy. Receptors were obtained from a female donor with multiple sclerosis, enrolled in a pregnancy study.

The chain is built from TRBV7-9 and TRBJ2-1; 12 nucleotides match TRBD2. CDR1 and CDR2 (germline): SEHNR, FQNEAQ (reference sequence). The CDR3 extends over 18 amino acids. Losses at the gene ends were 5 bases for V and 6 bases for J; bases not matched to a gene: 14. The CDR3 bases are TGTGCCAGCAGCGCCCAAGGTGGGGTGGGACTAGCGGGCAATGAGCAGTTCTTC. It yields the protein CASSAQGGVGLAGNEQFF.

This clone was detected once. The V and J genes are TRBV4-3 and TRBJ2-2; 7 bases are a match to TRBD2. V lost 5 bases to trimming and J lost 3 bases; unmatched junction nucleotides: 9. CDR1 is LGHNA, CDR2 YSLEER, per germline. This CDR3 region has 16 residues. The CDR3 is CASSSDPRGDTGELFF. CDR3 sequence (DNA): TGCGCCAGCAGCTCGGACCCACGGGGGGACACCGGGGAGCTGTTTTTT.

The gene calls are TRBV18 and TRBJ1-5; tentatively, D is TRBD1 (5 bases). Germline CDR1 KGHSH, CDR2 LQKENI. V was shortened by 3 bases and J by 2 bases, with 11 bases between the two germline ends. This CDR3 has 15 residues. CDR3 coding DNA: TGTGCCAGCTCACCGGTGGAAGGGGGCAATCAGCCCCAGCATTTT. Its translation: CASSPVEGGNQPQHF.

The rearrangement uses TRBV19 and TRBJ1-1, with D hard to call. Germline V CDR1 and CDR2: LNHDA, SQIVND (reference sequence). V shed 0 bases and J shed 4 bases, with 21 bases lying between them. This CDR3 has 18 amino acids. CDR3 DNA sequence: TGTGCCAGTAGTATAGATCATGCAGGTACAAGCGGGTCCACTGAAGCTTTCTTT. Protein product: CASSIDHAGTSGSTEAFF.

V usage is TRBV19 and J usage is TRBJ1-1, with TRBD1 identical over 9 bases. Germline lookup yields CDR1 LNHDA and CDR2 SQIVND (reference sequence). The CDR3 has 11 amino acids. V was pared by 8 bases and J by 10 bases, with 5 bases of the junction left unmatched. The CDR3 nucleotides are TGTGCCAGTGAAGAGACAGGGGGAGCTTTCTTT. It codes for CASEETGGAFF.

The chain is built from TRBV25-1 and TRBJ2-1; 7 bases are a match to TRBD1. Per the germline V gene, CDR1 is MGHDK and CDR2 is SYGVNS. The CDR3 spans 14 residues. J lost 0 bases, V lost 5 bases, and 1 base had no gene match. The CDR3 DNA is TGTGCCAGCAGTCGGGACAGCTCCTACAATGAGCAGTTCTTC. Protein product: CASSRDSSYNEQFF.

The V and J genes are TRBV5-4 and TRBJ1-1; D unresolved. CDR1 and CDR2 (germline): SGHNT, YYREEE (reference sequence). Trimming shortened V by 4 bases and J by 4 bases, and 8 bases separated the two germline ends. This CDR3 is 12 amino acids long. CDR3 sequence: CASSLLITEAFF. The CDR3 bases are TGTGCCAGCAGCCTACTGATCACTGAAGCTTTCTTT.

Worth noting for this clone: Other DNA sequences of this sample code for an identical CDR3. The gene calls are TRBV28 and TRBJ1-5; 9 bases map to TRBD1. The V segment lost 3 bases and the J segment 6 bases; nucleotides outside the gene matches: 6. Germline V gives CDR1 MDHEN, CDR2 SYDVKM. The CDR3 totals 15 residues. In DNA form, the CDR3 reads TGTGCCAGCAGTTTCCCGGGACAGGGAGCTCAGCCCCAGCATTTT. It translates to CASSFPGQGAQPQHF.

The chain uses TRBV27 and TRBJ2-3, with TRBD1 matching over 12 bases. V lost 1 base, J lost 3 bases, and 5 bases stayed unmatched. From germline, CDR1 is MNHEY and CDR2 SMNVEV (reference sequence). This CDR3 comprises 17 residues. In DNA, the CDR3 is TGTGCCAGCAGTTTATGGGGGACAGGGGGCCCAACAGATACGCAGTATTTT. Protein: CASSLWGTGGPTDTQYF.

The chain combines TRBV10-3 with TRBJ1-1; D perhaps matches TRBD1 (6 bases). Trimming removed 6 bases from V and 4 bases from J, with 18 bases in between. This CDR3 has 15 residues. The germline V gene encodes CDR1 ENHRY and CDR2 SYGVKD. The CDR3 DNA sequence: TGTGCCATCAGCCCGACAGGCCCTATGGGCACTGAAGCTTTCTTT. Translation: CAISPTGPMGTEAFF.

The genes are TRBV11-3 and TRBJ2-2, with D possibly matching TRBD2 (5 bases). The CDR3 is 15 residues long. Germline V gene lookup returns CDR1 SGHNT and CDR2 YENEEA. Trimming left V 6 bases short and J 4 bases short, with 15 bases between. DNA of the CDR3: TGTGCCAGCAGACACCCCTCGAGGGCCACCGGGGAGCTGTTTTTT. It yields the protein CASRHPSRATGELFF. Using reference TRBV11-3 and TRBJ2-2 for the parts outside the CDR3, the full variable domain is EAGVVQSPRYKIIEKKQPVAFWCNPISGHNTLYWYLQNLGQGPELLIRYENEEAVDDSQLPKDRFSAERLKGVDSTLKIQPAELGDSAVYLCASRHPSRATGELFFGEGSRLTVL.

The chain recombines TRBV4-3 with TRBJ1-1, with TRBD1 matching over 8 bases. V gave up 0 bases and J gave up 4 bases; unmatched junction bases: 1. CDR1 and CDR2 from the germline V gene are LGHNA and YSLEER. The CDR3 has 14 residues. CDR3 sequence reads: CASSQDRGPTEAFF. In nucleotides, the CDR3 is TGCGCCAGCAGCCAAGACAGGGGGCCCACTGAAGCTTTCTTT.

The chain has TRBV6-5 and TRBJ2-6; D is uncertain. Germline V gene data show CDR1 as MNHEY and CDR2 as SVGAGI. Deletions cut 6 bases from V and 1 base from J, with 10 bases between. This CDR3 has 15 residues. CDR3 DNA: TGTGCCAGCAGAGGTGCAGGATCTGGGGCCAACGTCCTGACTTTC. Amino acids: CASRGAGSGANVLTF.

The J gene is TRBJ2-1, the V gene TRBV19; a weak D match, TRBD1 (5 bases). The CDR3 spans 14 residues. The V end lost 6 bases, the J end lost 2 bases, and 11 bases lay between the germline ends. Germline assignment: CDR1 LNHDA and CDR2 SQIVND (reference sequence). This CDR3 is CASRPGIPYNEQFF. The CDR3 nucleotides read TGTGCCAGTAGACCAGGGATCCCCTACAATGAGCAGTTCTTC.

The CDR3 reads CASSSERGGTYEQYF. The CDR3, as DNA: TGTGCCAGCAGTTCGGAGCGTGGGGGGACCTACGAGCAGTACTTC. The chain uses TRBV2 and TRBJ2-7; a weak D match, TRBD2 (6 bases). The CDR3 covers 15 residues. The germline CDR1 and CDR2 sequences are SNHLY and FYNNEI. Trimming took off 5 bases at V and 2 bases at J, with 16 bases between the two ends.

The chain is built from TRBV7-9 and TRBJ1-5; 7 positions match TRBD1. Germline lookup yields CDR1 SEHNR and CDR2 FQNEAQ (reference sequence). The V gene end was trimmed by 5 bases and the J gene end by 7 bases; junction bases not matched to a gene: 8. The CDR3 is 14 residues long. Written as DNA, the CDR3 is TGTGCCAGCAGCCATACAGGGGAAGGGCAGCCCCAGCATTTT. This translates into CASSHTGEGQPQHF. Full variable domain (outside the CDR3, taken from reference TRBV7-9 and TRBJ1-5): DTGVSQNPRHKITKRGQNVTFRCDPISEHNRLYWYRQTLGQGPEFLTYFQNEAQLEKSRLLSDRFSAERPKGSFSTLEIQRTEQGDSAMYLCASSHTGEGQPQHFGDGTRLSIL.

This clone was detected only once. The rearrangement links TRBV7-2 to TRBJ1-2; 7 bases line up with TRBD1. This CDR3 has 17 residues. Germline V gene data show CDR1 as SGHTA and CDR2 as FQGNSA. V shed 0 bases and J 5 bases; nucleotides not matched to a gene: 12. CDR3 coding DNA: TGTGCCAGCAGCTTAGCGAGAGGGACAGTCGATGGATATGGCTACACCTTC. It translates to CASSLARGTVDGYGYTF. The full variable domain, completed using reference TRBV7-2 and TRBJ1-2, is GAGVSQSPSNKVTEKGKDVELRCDPISGHTALYWYRQSLGQGLEFLIYFQGNSAPDKSGLPSDRFSAERTGGSVSTLTIQRTQQEDSAVYLCASSLARGTVDGYGYTFGSGTRLTVV.

The rearrangement uses TRBV7-8 and TRBJ1-6; D gene unclear. Between the trimmed V and J ends, which lost 1 base and 9 bases, there was a span of 7 bases. CDR3 length: 13 amino acids. From germline, CDR1 is SGHVS and CDR2 FQNEAQ. CDR3 in DNA: TGTGCCAGCAGCTTAGACTCGGTTTCACCCCTCCACTTT. Translating gives CASSLDSVSPLHF. Using reference TRBV7-8 and TRBJ1-6 for the parts outside the CDR3, the full variable domain is GAGVSQSPRYKVAKRGQDVALRCDPISGHVSLFWYQQALGQGPEFLTYFQNEAQLDKSGLPSDRFFAERPEGSVSTLKIQRTQQEDSAVYLCASSLDSVSPLHFGNGTRLTVT.

In regard to this clone: The identical CDR3 is also encoded by other nucleotide sequences in the sample. This chain connects TRBV7-9 to TRBJ2-5; D is possibly TRBD1 (6 bases). CDR3 length equals 14 residues. V dropped 0 bases and J dropped 2 bases, with 7 bases sitting between them. Germline V gives CDR1 SEHNR, CDR2 FQNEAQ (reference sequence). The CDR3 DNA reads TGTGCCAGCAGCTTAGCAACAGGGCAAGAGACCCAGTACTTC. It translates to CASSLATGQETQYF.

This clone occurred once. The chain joins TRBV15 to TRBJ2-1, with D possibly matching TRBD2 (6 bases). This CDR3 is 16 amino acids long. From germline, CDR1 is LNHNV and CDR2 YYDKDF (reference sequence). The V gene lost 0 bases and the J gene lost 4 bases, with 13 bases spanning the gap. The CDR3 nucleotides are TGTGCCACCAGCAGAGATCAGGGCGGGATGTACAATGAGCAGTTCTTC. As protein: CATSRDQGGMYNEQFF.

This sequence joins TRBV11-3 and TRBJ2-3; 8 bases line up with TRBD2. CDR1 is SGHNT and CDR2 is YENEEA in the germline V gene. The CDR3 consists of 16 residues. Trimming took 1 base from V and 2 from J; bases not matched to a gene: 5. CDR3 loop: CASSLAGGRVTDTQYF. The DNA of the CDR3 is TGTGCCAGCAGCTTAGCGGGGGGGCGCGTCACAGATACGCAGTATTTT.

The CDR3 bases are TGTGCCACCAGCAGAGGGGGCTCTGGGAATGAGCAGTTCTTC. The encoded protein is CATSRGGSGNEQFF. The V gene is TRBV15, the J gene TRBJ2-1, with D possibly matching TRBD1 (5 bases). Per the germline V gene, CDR1 is LNHNV and CDR2 is YYDKDF (reference sequence). V lost 1 base and J lost 7, with 11 bases in between. The CDR3 contains 14 residues.

The chain is built from TRBV19 and TRBJ1-6; the D is unclear. Germline CDR1 is LNHDA and CDR2 is SQIVND (reference sequence). V dropped 4 bases and J dropped 10 bases, with 11 bases sitting between them. The CDR3 sequence is 13 residues long. CDR3 bases: TGTGCCAGTAGTACTAGTACCCTATCACCCCTCCACTTT. Translation: CASSTSTLSPLHF. Together with reference TRBV19 and TRBJ1-6, the CDR3 gives the full variable domain: DGGITQSPKYLFRKEGQNVTLSCEQNLNHDAMYWYRQDPGQGLRLIYYSQIVNDFQKGDIAEGYSVSREKKESFPLTVTSAQKNPTAFYLCASSTSTLSPLHFGNGTRLTVT.

The V call is TRBV6-5, the J call TRBJ1-2; no clear D gene. V was cut by 0 bases and J by 10 bases, with 15 bases left in between. The CDR3 totals 14 residues. The germline CDR1 and CDR2 sequences are MNHEY and SVGAGI. This chain's CDR3 is CASSYSTGSSDYTF. DNA of the CDR3: TGTGCCAGCAGTTACTCGACGGGATCTAGTGACTACACCTTC.

This chain joins TRBV11-2 and TRBJ1-2; the match to TRBD1 covers 7 bases. Germline-derived CDR1 and CDR2 are SGHAT and FQNNGV. There are 14 residues in the CDR3. J was trimmed by 1 base and V by 3 bases; bases with no gene match: 2. CDR3 region: CASSLDRINYGYTF. The CDR3 coding sequence is TGTGCCAGCAGCTTGGACAGGATTAACTATGGCTACACCTTC.

V gene TRBV6-6 combines with J gene TRBJ1-2, with D unclear. The CDR3 sequence is 13 residues long. Looked up from germline, CDR1 is MNHNY and CDR2 is SVGAGI (reference sequence). Trimming removed 4 bases at V and 2 bases at J, with 8 bases between. This CDR3 is CASSLGGNYGYTF. Here the CDR3 DNA reads TGTGCCAGCAGTTTAGGCGGGAACTATGGCTACACCTTC.